This record covers a single T cell receptor beta chain. Its cognate antigen is unknown. The data belong to a study of lymphopenia after photon versus proton radiotherapy. Overall study findings and caveats: A bigger post-nadir fall in TCR diversity correlated inversely with survival time in deceased patients. Better survival with proton therapy was suggested as possible, not demonstrated.

Repertoires were generated with immunoSEQ multiplex PCR, while TCRdb's copy carries only in-frame clones and drops some. This sample has some 20,000 clones, with approximately 84% found just once. Per the germline V gene, CDR1 is SGHTS and CDR2 is YDEGEE. The CDR3 spans 15 residues. Trimming removed 4 bases from V and 3 bases from J; junction bases left unmatched: 5. The starting material was peripheral blood, obtained from a patient treated with photon-based radiotherapy. The chain carries TRBV5-8 and TRBJ2-7, with TRBD1 matching 12 bases. The receptor comes from a woman in her fifties or sixties with pancreatic cancer. The CDR3 sequence: CASSDGDRGLYEQYF. Written as DNA, the CDR3 is TGTGCCAGCAGCGACGGGGACAGGGGGCTCTACGAGCAGTACTTC.